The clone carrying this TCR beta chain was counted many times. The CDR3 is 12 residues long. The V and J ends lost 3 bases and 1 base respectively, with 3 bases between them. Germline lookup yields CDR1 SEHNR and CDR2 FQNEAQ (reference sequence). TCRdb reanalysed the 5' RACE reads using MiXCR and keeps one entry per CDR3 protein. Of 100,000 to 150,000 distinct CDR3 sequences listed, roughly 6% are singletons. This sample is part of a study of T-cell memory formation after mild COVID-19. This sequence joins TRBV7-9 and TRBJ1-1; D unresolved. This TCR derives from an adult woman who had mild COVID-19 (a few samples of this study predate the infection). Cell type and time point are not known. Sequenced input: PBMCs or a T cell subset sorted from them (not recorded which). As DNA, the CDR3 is TGTGCCAGCAGCTTCACGAACACTGAAGCTTTCTTT. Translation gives CASSFTNTEAFF.